Listed below are T cell receptor beta chains from one sample, sequenced in a study of T cell repertoires in cytomegalovirus infection. One entry per CDR3 protein, called by TCRdb with MiXCR from the reads. The sample records roughly 130,000 distinct CDR3 sequences, about 10% being singletons. Sequencing was performed on PBMCs. The receptor source for this set is a human donor in good health (CMV status not recorded). Some clones in this sample may be carry-over from other donors' samples. Each CDR3 is given with its conserved first and last residue. D genes are given only for firm matches. Rows may omit the clone size; those that give it use once, few, many or a size class.

D: NA
size: NA
V: TRBV20-1
J: TRBJ2-1
DNA: TGCAGTGCTAGAGAGCTAGGGGCCTTAATCTCCTACAATGAGCAGTTCTTC
CDR3: CSARELGALISYNEQFF

D: TRBD1
size: many
V: TRBV20-1
J: TRBJ1-2
DNA: TGCAGTGCTAGAAGAACAGGGGGGGATGGCTACACCTTC
CDR3: CSARRTGGDGYTF

D: NA
size: NA
V: TRBV25-1
J: TRBJ1-1
DNA: TGTGCCAGCAGTGAATATAGGGGCACTGAAGCTTTCTTT
CDR3: CASSEYRGTEAFF

D: TRBD2
size: many
V: TRBV20-1
J: TRBJ2-1
DNA: TGCAGTGCTAGAGATCTGGCGGGAGGGCTTACAAATGAGCAGTTCTTC
CDR3: CSARDLAGGLTNEQFF

D: NA
size: few
V: TRBV6-5
J: TRBJ1-1
DNA: TGTGCCAGCAGTTATTCTATGAACACTGAAGCTTTCTTT
CDR3: CASSYSMNTEAFF

D: NA
size: NA
V: TRBV5-1
J: TRBJ2-7
DNA: TGCGCCAGCAGCTTGGTGGGCGGAAAAGCCTACGAGCAGTACTTC
CDR3: CASSLVGGKAYEQYF

D: NA
size: few
V: TRBV23-1
J: TRBJ1-2
DNA: TGCGCCAGCAGTCGACTTGGCTATTATGGCTACACCTTC
CDR3: CASSRLGYYGYTF

D: NA
size: NA
V: TRBV12-3/TRBV12-4
J: TRBJ2-3
DNA: TGTGCCAGCAGTTTAGGAGGGACGGTAGATAAGCAGTATTTT
CDR3: CASSLGGTVDKQYF

D: TRBD2
size: NA
V: TRBV6-4
J: TRBJ2-1
DNA: TGTGCCAGCAGTGACGAGCGGGGGGACCATAATGAGCAGTTCTTC
CDR3: CASSDERGDHNEQFF

D: NA
size: few
V: TRBV6-1
J: TRBJ1-1
DNA: TGTGCCAGCAGTGAATCTGGGTTCGGGACTGAAGCTTTCTTT
CDR3: CASSESGFGTEAFF

D: NA
size: few
V: TRBV27
J: TRBJ2-3
DNA: TGTGCCAGCACTTCAGGGCATACGCAGTATTTT
CDR3: CASTSGHTQYF

D: NA
size: NA
V: TRBV6-6
J: TRBJ1-1
DNA: TGTGCCAGCAGTCCGGGACACATGAACACTGAAGCTTTCTTT
CDR3: CASSPGHMNTEAFF

D: TRBD2
size: many
V: TRBV15
J: TRBJ2-5
DNA: TGTGCCACCAGCCGGGGGACTAGCGAGACCCAGTACTTC
CDR3: CATSRGTSETQYF

D: NA
size: many
V: TRBV5-5
J: TRBJ1-5
DNA: TGTGCCAGCAGCTTGGGGGTTGGCAATCAGCCCCAGCATTTT
CDR3: CASSLGVGNQPQHF

D: NA
size: many
V: TRBV7-2
J: TRBJ2-5
DNA: TGTGCCAGCAGCTTAGCGGGAGCTAGGAAAGAGACCCAGTACTTC
CDR3: CASSLAGARKETQYF

D: TRBD1
size: NA
V: TRBV29-1
J: TRBJ2-1
DNA: TGCAGCGTGGAAGGGGGCGCAGGGGCCAATGAGCAGTTCTTC
CDR3: CSVEGGAGANEQFF

D: NA
size: NA
V: TRBV20-1
J: TRBJ1-5
DNA: TGCAGTGCTAGGGGTCAGACCAATCAGCCCCAGCATTTT
CDR3: CSARGQTNQPQHF

D: NA
size: many
V: TRBV20-1
J: TRBJ1-1
DNA: TGCAGTGCTAGAAAGGGGAATGTAGACACTGAAGCTTTCTTT
CDR3: CSARKGNVDTEAFF

D: TRBD1
size: few
V: TRBV10-3
J: TRBJ1-3
DNA: TGTGCCATCAGTCCGGGACAGGGGTCTGGAAACACCATATATTTT
CDR3: CAISPGQGSGNTIYF

D: NA
size: few
V: TRBV30
J: TRBJ1-1
DNA: TGTGCCTGGGAGATGAACACTGAAGCTTTCTTT
CDR3: CAWEMNTEAFF

D: TRBD2
size: NA
V: TRBV20-1
J: TRBJ2-3
DNA: TGCAGTGCCTCAACGGGACTAGCGAACACAGATACGCAGTATTTT
CDR3: CSASTGLANTDTQYF

D: NA
size: NA
V: TRBV19
J: TRBJ2-5
DNA: TGTGCCAGTACGGAACAGGGAAGGGAGACCCAGTACTTC
CDR3: CASTEQGRETQYF

D: TRBD1
size: few
V: TRBV12-3/TRBV12-4
J: TRBJ1-5
DNA: TGTGCCAGCATTCTAAGTGGGACAGGGGGACTAACGGGGCCCCAGCATTTT
CDR3: CASILSGTGGLTGPQHF

D: NA
size: many
V: TRBV7-6
J: TRBJ1-1
DNA: TGTGCCAGCAGCCCACCGGGGGGCACTGAAGCTTTCTTT
CDR3: CASSPPGGTEAFF

D: NA
size: few
V: TRBV20-1
J: TRBJ2-7
DNA: TGCAGTGCTAGAGACCGACTAGTGTCGACCTACGAGCAGTACTTC
CDR3: CSARDRLVSTYEQYF

D: TRBD1
size: many
V: TRBV7-9
J: TRBJ2-1
DNA: TGTGCCAGCAGCGAACAGGGGTTGGGGTACAATGAGCAGTTCTTC
CDR3: CASSEQGLGYNEQFF

D: NA
size: many
V: TRBV28
J: TRBJ1-3
DNA: TGTGCCAGCAGTTCCCAGGGATCTGGAAACACCATATATTTT
CDR3: CASSSQGSGNTIYF

D: NA
size: NA
V: TRBV20-1
J: TRBJ1-5
DNA: TGCAGTGCTAGAACCGGACAGTTCAATCAGCCCCAGCATTTT
CDR3: CSARTGQFNQPQHF

D: TRBD1
size: few
V: TRBV3-1
J: TRBJ2-7
DNA: TGTGCCAGCAGCCTCGCCCCGGGACAGCACTACGAGCAGTACTTC
CDR3: CASSLAPGQHYEQYF

D: TRBD1
size: few
V: TRBV5-1
J: TRBJ1-6
DNA: TGCGCCAGCAGCACTCCGGGACAGAATTCACCCCTCCACTTT
CDR3: CASSTPGQNSPLHF

D: TRBD2
size: many
V: TRBV7-2
J: TRBJ2-3
DNA: TGTGCCAGCAGCTTAGTGGCTAGCGGGGGGTTAGATACGCAGTATTTT
CDR3: CASSLVASGGLDTQYF

D: TRBD1
size: NA
V: TRBV6-1
J: TRBJ1-5
DNA: TGTGCCAGCGACAGGGGCCCCAGCAATCAGCCCCAGCATTTT
CDR3: CASDRGPSNQPQHF

D: NA
size: many
V: TRBV7-2
J: TRBJ2-2
DNA: TGTGCCAGCAGCTTAAAGGGGATAAACGCCGGGGAGCTGTTTTTT
CDR3: CASSLKGINAGELFF

D: NA
size: few
V: TRBV9
J: TRBJ1-2
DNA: TGTGCCAGCAACCCGGGACATCCGAGCGGCTACACCTTC
CDR3: CASNPGHPSGYTF

D: NA
size: many
V: TRBV7-9
J: TRBJ2-1
DNA: TGTGCCAGCGACGCGGCGGGGAACTCCTACAATGAGCAGTTCTTC
CDR3: CASDAAGNSYNEQFF

D: NA
size: many
V: TRBV15
J: TRBJ1-2
DNA: TGTGCCACCAGCAGAGCCCACAACTATGGCTACACCTTC
CDR3: CATSRAHNYGYTF

D: TRBD2
size: many
V: TRBV7-8
J: TRBJ2-2
DNA: TGTGCCAGCAGCTTTAAAAGCGGGGGGGCCGGATTTAACACCGGGGAGCTGTTTTTT
CDR3: CASSFKSGGAGFNTGELFF

D: NA
size: many
V: TRBV7-2
J: TRBJ2-1
DNA: TGTGCCAGCAGCTTAAACGGGCCGATCAATGAGCAGTTCTTC
CDR3: CASSLNGPINEQFF

D: TRBD2
size: many
V: TRBV6-2/TRBV6-3
J: TRBJ2-1
DNA: TGTGCCAGCAGTTACGCTAGCGGGGGAGCTCCGTTCTTC
CDR3: CASSYASGGAPFF

D: TRBD2
size: NA
V: TRBV5-1
J: TRBJ2-3
DNA: TGCGCCAGCAGTCGACTAGCGGGGGGCACAGATACGCAGTATTTT
CDR3: CASSRLAGGTDTQYF

D: TRBD1
size: NA
V: TRBV20-1
J: TRBJ1-2
DNA: TGCAGTGCCCGGAAGATCGACACAGGGGGCGGTGGTAATGGCTACACCTTC
CDR3: CSARKIDTGGGGNGYTF

D: TRBD1
size: NA
V: TRBV20-1
J: TRBJ1-1
DNA: TGCAGTGCTCACCGTGGGACAGGGGATGAAGCTTTCTTT
CDR3: CSAHRGTGDEAFF

D: TRBD1
size: many
V: TRBV24-1
J: TRBJ1-1
DNA: TGTGCCACCAGTGACGGACAGGGGACCACTGAAGCTTTCTTT
CDR3: CATSDGQGTTEAFF

D: TRBD1
size: many
V: TRBV18
J: TRBJ2-5
DNA: TGTGCCAGCTCACAACCCGTCGGACAGGGTTTGAAAGAGACCCAGTACTTC
CDR3: CASSQPVGQGLKETQYF

D: TRBD1
size: NA
V: TRBV4-1
J: TRBJ1-1
DNA: TGCGCCAGCCGCCAGACAGGGATGGGGAACACGGAAGCTGTCTTT
CDR3: CASRQTGMGNTEAVF

D: TRBD1
size: many
V: TRBV7-9
J: TRBJ1-4
DNA: TGTGCCAGCAGCTCAAGGACAGGAACTAATGAAAAACTGTTTTTT
CDR3: CASSSRTGTNEKLFF

D: TRBD2
size: NA
V: TRBV19
J: TRBJ2-5
DNA: TGTGCCAGTAGTATAAGCGGGATACAACAAGAGACCCAGTACTTC
CDR3: CASSISGIQQETQYF

D: NA
size: many
V: TRBV7-8
J: TRBJ2-3
DNA: TGTGCCAGCAGCAGGGGTGAACAGGCAGATACGCAGTATTTT
CDR3: CASSRGEQADTQYF

D: NA
size: NA
V: TRBV20-1
J: TRBJ1-6
DNA: TGCAGTGCTGGGGGTGGCTCAGGGTTGACGGATTCACCCCTCCACTTT
CDR3: CSAGGGSGLTDSPLHF

D: NA
size: few
V: TRBV20-1
J: TRBJ2-3
DNA: TGCAGTGCTACTCTTCTCCGTTCCTATACGCAGTATTTT
CDR3: CSATLLRSYTQYF